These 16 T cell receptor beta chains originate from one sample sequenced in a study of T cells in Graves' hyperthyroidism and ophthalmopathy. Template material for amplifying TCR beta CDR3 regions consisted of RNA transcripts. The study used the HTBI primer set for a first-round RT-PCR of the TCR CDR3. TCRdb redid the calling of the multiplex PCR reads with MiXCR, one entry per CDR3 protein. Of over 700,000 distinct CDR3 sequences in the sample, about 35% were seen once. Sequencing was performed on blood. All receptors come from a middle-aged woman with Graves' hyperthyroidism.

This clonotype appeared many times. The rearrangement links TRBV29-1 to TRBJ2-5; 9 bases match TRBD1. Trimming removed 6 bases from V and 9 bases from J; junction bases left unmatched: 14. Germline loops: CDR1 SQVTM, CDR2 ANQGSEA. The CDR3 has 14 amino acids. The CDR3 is CSVYVNRGLEAQYF. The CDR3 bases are TGCAGCGTCTACGTGAACAGGGGGCTGGAGGCCCAGTACTTC.

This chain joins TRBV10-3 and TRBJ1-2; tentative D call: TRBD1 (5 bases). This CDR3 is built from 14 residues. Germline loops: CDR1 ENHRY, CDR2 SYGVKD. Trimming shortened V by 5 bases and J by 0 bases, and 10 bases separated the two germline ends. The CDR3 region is CAISQRGSNYGYTF. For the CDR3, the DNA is TGTGCCATCAGTCAAAGGGGATCTAACTATGGCTACACCTTC.

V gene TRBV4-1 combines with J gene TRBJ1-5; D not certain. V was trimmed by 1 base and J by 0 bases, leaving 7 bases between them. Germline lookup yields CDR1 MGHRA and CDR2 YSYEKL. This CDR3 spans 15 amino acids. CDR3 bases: TGCGCCAGCAGCCAAGTGTCAAATAGCAATCAGCCCCAGCATTTT. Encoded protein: CASSQVSNSNQPQHF.

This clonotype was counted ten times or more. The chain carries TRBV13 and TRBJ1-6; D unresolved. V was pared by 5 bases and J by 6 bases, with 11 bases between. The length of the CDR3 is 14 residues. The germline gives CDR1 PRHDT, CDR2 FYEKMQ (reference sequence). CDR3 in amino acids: CASSVRVPNSPLHF. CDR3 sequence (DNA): TGTGCCAGCAGCGTCCGGGTTCCTAATTCACCCCTCCACTTT.

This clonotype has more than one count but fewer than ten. CDR3 nucleotides: TGTGCCACCCGGACTAGCGGTGACACCGGGGAGCTGTTTTTT. Amino acid sequence: CATRTSGDTGELFF. The chain uses TRBV19 and TRBJ2-2; TRBD2 matches 10 bases. Per germline, CDR1 LNHDA and CDR2 SQIVND (reference sequence). Germline trimming cut 10 bases from V and 3 bases from J; bases unmatched to any gene: 5. There are 14 residues in the CDR3.

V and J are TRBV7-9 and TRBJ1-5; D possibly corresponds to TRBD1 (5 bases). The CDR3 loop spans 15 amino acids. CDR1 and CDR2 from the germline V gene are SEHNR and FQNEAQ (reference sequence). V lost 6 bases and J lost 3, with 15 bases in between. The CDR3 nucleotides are TGTGCCAGCAGGCAAGGGGACGGGGACAATCAGCCCCAGCATTTT. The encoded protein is CASRQGDGDNQPQHF.

The CDR3 sequence is CHQLRTVMGDESPLHF. The CDR3 DNA follows: TGTCACCAGCTTAGGACGGTGATGGGGGACGAATCACCCCTCCACTTT. The chain couples TRBV15 to TRBJ1-6; a weak D match, TRBD1 (5 bases). CDR1 and CDR2 from the germline V gene are LNHNV and YYDKDF (reference sequence). The CDR3 is 16 amino acids.

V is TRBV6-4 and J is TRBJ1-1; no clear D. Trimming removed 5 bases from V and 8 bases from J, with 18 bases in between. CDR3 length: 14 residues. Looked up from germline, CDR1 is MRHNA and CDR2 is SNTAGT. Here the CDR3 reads CASSQTFMGSEAFF. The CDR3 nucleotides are TGTGCCAGCAGTCAAACTTTTATGGGGAGCGAAGCTTTCTTT.

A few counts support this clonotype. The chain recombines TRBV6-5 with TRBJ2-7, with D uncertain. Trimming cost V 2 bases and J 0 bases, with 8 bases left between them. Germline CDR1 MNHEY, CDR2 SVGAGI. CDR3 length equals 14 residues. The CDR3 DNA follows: TGTGCCAGCAGTTACGGTCACAACTCCTACGAGCAGTACTTC. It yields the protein CASSYGHNSYEQYF.

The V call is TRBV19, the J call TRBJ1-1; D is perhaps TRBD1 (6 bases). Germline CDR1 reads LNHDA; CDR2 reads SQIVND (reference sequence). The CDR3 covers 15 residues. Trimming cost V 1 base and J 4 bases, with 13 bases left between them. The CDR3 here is CASSIGWGALTEAFF. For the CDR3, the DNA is TGTGCCAGTAGTATAGGATGGGGGGCGCTCACTGAAGCTTTCTTT.

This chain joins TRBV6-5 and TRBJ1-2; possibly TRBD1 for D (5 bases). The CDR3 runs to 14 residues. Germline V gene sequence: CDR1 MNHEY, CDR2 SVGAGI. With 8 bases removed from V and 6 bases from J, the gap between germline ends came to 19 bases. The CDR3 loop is CASFDSSGNHGYTF. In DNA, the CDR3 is TGTGCCAGCTTTGACAGTTCCGGGAACCATGGCTACACCTTC.

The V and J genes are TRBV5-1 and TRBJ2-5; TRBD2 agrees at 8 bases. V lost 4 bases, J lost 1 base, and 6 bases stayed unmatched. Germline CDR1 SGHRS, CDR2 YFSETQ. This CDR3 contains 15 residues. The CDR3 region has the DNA TGCGCCAGCAGCCGGATGCTAGCGGGCCAAGAGACCCAGTACTTC. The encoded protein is CASSRMLAGQETQYF.

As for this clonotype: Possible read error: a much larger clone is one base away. The CDR3 coding sequence is TGTGCCATCAGTGAGAGACGATTGAACACTGAAGCTTTCTTT. This gives the protein CAISERRLNTEAFF. The chain recombines TRBV10-3 with TRBJ1-1; D remains ambiguous. The V gene's germline CDR1 is ENHRY and CDR2 SYGVKD. Trimming pared 2 bases from V and 0 bases from J, leaving 7 bases between. This CDR3 comprises 14 residues.

The CDR3 reads CASSPGQDQPQHF. For the CDR3, the DNA is TGTGCCAGCAGTCCCGGACAGGATCAGCCCCAGCATTTT. This chain joins TRBV2 and TRBJ1-5; 7 bases fit TRBD1. The germline CDR1 and CDR2 sequences are SNHLY and FYNNEI. The CDR3 spans 13 residues. V gave up 5 bases and J gave up 5 bases; unmatched junction bases: 3. Using reference TRBV2 and TRBJ1-5 for the parts outside the CDR3, the full variable domain is EPEVTQTPSHQVTQMGQEVILRCVPISNHLYFYWYRQILGQKVEFLVSFYNNEISEKSEIFDDQFSVERPDGSNFTLKIRSTKLEDSAMYFCASSPGQDQPQHFGDGTRLSIL.

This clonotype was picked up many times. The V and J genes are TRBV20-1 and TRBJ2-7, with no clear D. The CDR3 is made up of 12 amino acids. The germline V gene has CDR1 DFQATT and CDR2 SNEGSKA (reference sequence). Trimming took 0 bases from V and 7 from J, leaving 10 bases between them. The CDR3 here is CSARDAGWEQYF. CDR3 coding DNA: TGCAGTGCTAGAGACGCCGGGTGGGAGCAGTACTTC.

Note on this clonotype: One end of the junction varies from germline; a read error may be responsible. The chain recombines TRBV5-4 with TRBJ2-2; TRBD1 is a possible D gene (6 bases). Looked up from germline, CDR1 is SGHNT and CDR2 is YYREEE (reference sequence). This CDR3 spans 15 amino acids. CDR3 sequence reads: CASSLSQGRTGELFF. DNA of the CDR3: TGTGCTAGCAGCTTATCACAGGGACGGACCGGGGAGCTGTTTTTT.